The 3 T cell receptor beta chains below were found in one sample sequenced in a study of T cells after yellow fever vaccination. TCRdb recomputed calls from the 5' RACE reads with MiXCR, one row per CDR3 protein. Here the sample spans under 300,000 distinct CDR3 sequences, 6% to 7.5% being singletons. The specimen comprised CD4+ T cells sorted from PBMCs, sampled 15 days after the yellow fever booster vaccination. These receptors were taken from a man aged 30-40 years who received the YFV17D yellow fever vaccine.

V gene TRBV12-3 or TRBV12-4 combines with J gene TRBJ2-1; a weak D match, TRBD2 (5 bases). There are 15 residues in the CDR3. V was trimmed by 7 bases and J by 2 bases, leaving 15 bases between them. The CDR3 DNA follows: TGTGCCAGCACCCACGAGACGGGGACCTACAATGAGCAGTTCTTC. The encoded protein is CASTHETGTYNEQFF.

The table lists this clonotype with a few counts. This sequence joins TRBV5-1 and TRBJ1-1; possibly TRBD1 for D (5 bases). Germline-derived CDR1 and CDR2 are SGHRS and YFSETQ. The CDR3 runs 16 residues. The V end was cut by 7 bases, the J end by 1 base, with 20 bases between. CDR3 sequence: CASRGGLGPGNTEAFF. Here the CDR3 DNA reads TGCGCCAGCCGCGGCGGGTTGGGGCCGGGGAACACTGAAGCTTTCTTT.

This chain connects TRBV6-5 to TRBJ1-1, with D unresolved. V dropped 4 bases and J dropped 1 base, with 10 bases sitting between them. CDR1 MNHEY and CDR2 SVGAGI come from the germline V gene. CDR3 length: 14 amino acids. The CDR3 coding sequence is TGTGCCAGCAGTTTGGTCCACAAGAACACTGAAGCTTTCTTT. Translation gives CASSLVHKNTEAFF.